These 25 T cell receptor beta chains were all obtained from the same sample, sequenced in a study of blood T cell repertoires in COVID-19. The data were produced by immunoSEQ multiplex PCR, yet TCRdb's version contains in-frame clones alone and is incomplete. The data show 150,000 to 200,000 clones, about 80% seen once. Sequencing used peripheral blood. The receptors were sampled from a man between 60 and 70 years old with acute or convalescent COVID-19.

CDR3 nucleotide sequence: TGTGCCAGCTCACCGGACAGGGGGCGGAACGAGCAGTACTTC. Encoded protein: CASSPDRGRNEQYF. The chain links TRBV18 to TRBJ2-7; the match to TRBD1 covers 11 bases. Looked up from germline, CDR1 is KGHSH and CDR2 is LQKENI. There are 14 residues in the CDR3. The V gene end was trimmed by 3 bases and the J gene end by 5 bases; junction bases not matched to a gene: 3.

Concerning this clone: The same CDR3 also results from other DNA sequences found in this sample. This chain uses TRBV6-2 or TRBV6-3 with TRBJ1-6; no clear D. Germline V gene lookup returns CDR1 MNHEY and CDR2 SVGEGT. The CDR3 spans 16 residues. V lost 0 bases to trimming and J lost 0 bases, with 6 bases between them. CDR3 sequence: CASSYSGSSYNSPLHF. The CDR3 coding sequence is TGTGCCAGCAGTTACTCTGGGAGCTCCTATAATTCACCCCTCCACTTT.

This chain connects TRBV5-1 to TRBJ2-3, with unresolved D. The CDR3 runs 14 residues. CDR1 and CDR2 (germline): SGHRS, YFSETQ. V gave up 5 bases and J gave up 2 bases, with 12 bases separating them. The CDR3 reads CASRAGSDTDTQYF. DNA of the CDR3: TGCGCCAGCAGGGCCGGGTCCGACACAGATACGCAGTATTTT.

The chain links TRBV9 to TRBJ1-4; 7 bases fit TRBD1. V shed 0 bases and J 6 bases; nucleotides not matched to a gene: 5. From germline, CDR1 is SGDLS and CDR2 YYNGEE. The CDR3 is 15 amino acids. The CDR3 DNA reads TGTGCCAGCAGCGTAGAGGGGACAGTGGATGAAAAACTGTTTTTT. Amino acid sequence: CASSVEGTVDEKLFF.

This chain links TRBV11-3 with TRBJ2-1, with TRBD1 identical over 9 bases. The CDR3 consists of 16 residues. CDR1 and CDR2 (germline): SGHNT, YENEEA. Trimming removed 5 bases from V and 5 bases from J; junction bases left unmatched: 10. The CDR3 sequence is CASSPQAGQGDNEQFF. The CDR3 nucleotides are TGTGCCAGCAGCCCTCAAGCGGGACAGGGTGACAATGAGCAGTTCTTC.

This chain connects TRBV10-1 to TRBJ1-5; 10 positions match TRBD1. The CDR3 is 15 amino acids. Germline V gene sequence: CDR1 WNHNN, CDR2 SYGVQD (reference sequence). V dropped 5 bases and J dropped 2; count of bases not matched to a gene: 3. The CDR3: CASSWDRGGNQPQHF. As DNA, the CDR3 is TGCGCCAGCAGTTGGGACAGGGGTGGCAATCAGCCCCAGCATTTT.

J is TRBJ2-3 and V is TRBV28; tentatively, D is TRBD1 (7 bases). Germline CDR1 and CDR2: MDHEN and SYDVKM. The CDR3 totals 15 residues. Between the trimmed V and J ends, which lost 2 bases and 1 base, there was a span of 10 bases. Here the CDR3 reads CASSLGRGGTDTQYF. CDR3 DNA: TGTGCCAGCAGTTTAGGCAGGGGGGGCACAGATACGCAGTATTTT.

V is TRBV27 and J is TRBJ1-2; maybe TRBD1 (5 bases). CDR1 MNHEY and CDR2 SMNVEV come from the germline V gene (reference sequence). Trimming took 6 bases from V and 1 from J, leaving 18 bases between them. The CDR3 consists of 16 residues. The CDR3 protein is CASRKTDSRYNYGYTF. The CDR3 nucleotides are TGTGCCAGCAGAAAGACAGATTCAAGATATAACTATGGCTACACCTTC.

The V and J genes are TRBV19 and TRBJ2-2; 12 nucleotides match TRBD2. CDR1 LNHDA and CDR2 SQIVND come from the germline V gene (reference sequence). The CDR3 runs to 18 residues. With V trimmed by 3 bases and J by 2 bases, 7 bases remained unmatched. The CDR3 loop reads CASSIRTSGELNTGELFF. The CDR3 DNA sequence: TGTGCCAGTAGTATTAGGACTAGCGGGGAGCTAAACACCGGGGAGCTGTTTTTT. Filled out from reference TRBV19 and TRBJ2-2, the complete variable domain reads DGGITQSPKYLFRKEGQNVTLSCEQNLNHDAMYWYRQDPGQGLRLIYYSQIVNDFQKGDIAEGYSVSREKKESFPLTVTSAQKNPTAFYLCASSIRTSGELNTGELFFGEGSRLTVL.

This clone was counted a few times. The V and J genes are TRBV10-3 and TRBJ1-6; 10 nucleotides align to TRBD1. The CDR3 loop spans 15 amino acids. CDR1 is ENHRY and CDR2 is SYGVKD in the germline V gene. The V segment lost 6 bases and the J segment 7 bases; nucleotides outside the gene matches: 6. CDR3 loop: CAISATGGENSPLHF. In nucleotides, the CDR3 is TGTGCCATCAGCGCGACAGGGGGCGAAAATTCACCCCTCCACTTT.

V and J are TRBV27 and TRBJ2-1; TRBD1 matches at 8 bases. Per germline, CDR1 MNHEY and CDR2 SMNVEV (reference sequence). The CDR3 contains 16 residues. Germline trimming cut 5 bases from V and 4 bases from J; bases unmatched to any gene: 10. The CDR3 is CASSPSQGELYNEQFF. The CDR3 nucleotides are TGTGCCAGCAGTCCATCACAGGGGGAGTTGTACAATGAGCAGTTCTTC.

The chain joins TRBV11-2 to TRBJ1-1; 7 nucleotides align to TRBD1. The CDR3 extends over 17 amino acids. CDR1 is SGHAT and CDR2 is FQNNGV in the germline V gene. Trimming cost V 0 bases and J 0 bases; bases outside gene matches: 7. As DNA, the CDR3 is TGTGCCAGCAGCTTAGATGGGGGACAGTACATGAACACTGAAGCTTTCTTT. Translated, it gives CASSLDGGQYMNTEAFF.

The V call is TRBV6-6, the J call TRBJ2-2; TRBD1 matches 7 bases. J gave up 6 bases and V 9 bases, and 7 bases lay outside the gene matches. CDR1 and CDR2 (germline): MNHNY, SVGAGI (reference sequence). The CDR3 runs 13 residues. CDR3: CARQGNKSGELFF. The CDR3 DNA sequence: TGTGCCAGACAGGGGAATAAATCCGGGGAGCTGTTTTTT.

This chain connects TRBV2 to TRBJ2-1, with D perhaps TRBD2 (6 bases). Trimming took off 7 bases at V and 11 bases at J, with 12 bases between the two ends. In germline, CDR1 is SNHLY, CDR2 FYNNEI. This CDR3 is 11 amino acids long. The CDR3 nucleotides read TGTGCCAGCAAGGAGGGGCGTCAGCAGTTCTTC. It translates to CASKEGRQQFF.

This chain uses TRBV12-3 or TRBV12-4 with TRBJ2-5, with unresolved D. V lost 3 bases, J lost 5 bases, and 7 bases lay in between. The CDR3 extends over 12 amino acids. For the CDR3, the DNA is TGTGCCAGCAGTTTTGGAGAGGAGACCCAGTACTTC. This gives the protein CASSFGEETQYF.

The chain uses TRBV3-1 (or the pseudogene TRBV3-2) and TRBJ2-5, with 10 bases aligning to TRBD2. The CDR3 runs to 16 residues. The germline CDR1 and CDR2 sequences are LGHDT and YNNKEL (reference sequence). Trimming cost V 1 base and J 7 bases; bases outside gene matches: 9. CDR3 DNA: TGTGCCAGCAGCCAAGGGGCAGCGGGGGGGCTTGGGACCCAGTACTTC. Protein product: CASSQGAAGGLGTQYF.

The chain is built from TRBV7-2 and TRBJ1-4; D may be TRBD1 (5 bases). Between the trimmed V and J ends, which lost 9 bases and 4 bases, there was a span of 18 bases. The germline gives CDR1 SGHTA, CDR2 FQGNSA. The CDR3 extends over 15 amino acids. CDR3 sequence reads: CASSSRAGLNEKLFF. The CDR3 DNA reads TGTGCCAGTTCCTCCAGGGCAGGGCTTAATGAAAAACTGTTTTTT.

This clone was observed a few times. The gene calls are TRBV5-6 and TRBJ2-7, with a tentative D call TRBD2 (6 bases). The CDR3 loop spans 15 amino acids. Per germline, CDR1 SGHDT and CDR2 YYEEEE. The germline V and J ends were trimmed by 7 bases and 5 bases, with 22 bases remaining between them. CDR3 bases: TGTGCCAGCCAGGACTATACCTCCGCCTACGACGAGCAGTACTTC. Its translation: CASQDYTSAYDEQYF. Full variable domain (missing parts from reference TRBV5-6 and TRBJ2-7): DAGVTQSPTHLIKTRGQQVTLRCSPKSGHDTVSWYQQALGQGPQFIFQYYEEEERQRGNFPDRFSGHQFPNYSSELNVNALLLGDSALYLCASQDYTSAYDEQYFGPGTRLTVT.

The rearrangement joins TRBV12-3 or TRBV12-4 to TRBJ1-2; possible D gene TRBD1, 6 bases. The CDR3 has 13 residues. Trimming stripped 5 bases from V and 2 bases from J, with 9 bases between. CDR3: CASSITGNYGYTF. In DNA form, the CDR3 reads TGTGCCAGCAGTATAACAGGGAACTATGGCTACACCTTC.

There are a few counts of this clone. V and J are TRBV6-5 and TRBJ2-5; TRBD2 agrees at 10 bases. J gave up 4 bases and V 6 bases, and 8 bases lay outside the gene matches. The CDR3 spans 15 residues. Germline CDR1 is MNHEY and CDR2 is SVGAGI. The CDR3 DNA reads TGTGCCAGCAGGGTACTAGCGGGGTTGTCAGAGACCCAGTACTTC. This translates into CASRVLAGLSETQYF.

V gene TRBV6-2 or TRBV6-3 combines with J gene TRBJ2-2, with TRBD1 matching 7 bases. Per the germline V gene, CDR1 is MNHEY and CDR2 is SVGEGT. The CDR3 loop spans 15 amino acids. V was clipped by 5 bases and J by 3 bases; unmatched bases: 6. Here the CDR3 DNA reads TGTGCCAGCAGTCCCGGACAGGCGTACACCGGGGAGCTGTTTTTT. It is translated as CASSPGQAYTGELFF.

This clone was counted only a few times. The DNA for the CDR3 is TGCGCCAGCAGCTTGGGGGGGCGGCTAGCGGGACGGGGCATTCAGTACTTC. Protein product: CASSLGGRLAGRGIQYF. V is TRBV5-1 and J is TRBJ2-4, with 9 positions matching TRBD2. Looked up from germline, CDR1 is SGHRS and CDR2 is YFSETQ. V was clipped by 0 bases and J by 9 bases; unmatched bases: 13. The CDR3 runs 17 residues.

This clone occurred a few times. CDR3 region: CASTSGTAEEAFF. CDR3 DNA: TGTGCCAGCACCTCCGGGACAGCGGAAGAAGCTTTCTTT. The chain recombines TRBV2 with TRBJ1-1; 7 bases align to TRBD1. With V trimmed by 7 bases and J by 8 bases, 10 bases remained unmatched. This CDR3 contains 13 residues. CDR1 is SNHLY and CDR2 is FYNNEI in the germline V gene.

On this clone itself: A much bigger clone sits one base away, suggesting this may be a read error. This sequence joins TRBV7-6 and TRBJ1-1, with D hard to call. The CDR3 is made up of 13 amino acids. The V end was cut by 1 base, the J end by 1 base, with 4 bases between. Germline assignment: CDR1 SGHVS and CDR2 FNYEAQ. As DNA, the CDR3 is TGTGCCAGCAGCTTAGGGCAGAACACTGAAGCTTTCTTT. Its translation is CASSLGQNTEAFF.

The chain employs TRBV12-3 or TRBV12-4 and TRBJ1-6, with D possibly TRBD1 on 5 matching bases. This CDR3 region has 13 residues. Trimming removed 10 bases at V and 6 bases at J, with 13 bases between. The CDR3 sequence is CATGKGGNSPLHF. Written as DNA, the CDR3 is TGTGCCACAGGGAAAGGTGGTAATTCACCCCTCCACTTT.